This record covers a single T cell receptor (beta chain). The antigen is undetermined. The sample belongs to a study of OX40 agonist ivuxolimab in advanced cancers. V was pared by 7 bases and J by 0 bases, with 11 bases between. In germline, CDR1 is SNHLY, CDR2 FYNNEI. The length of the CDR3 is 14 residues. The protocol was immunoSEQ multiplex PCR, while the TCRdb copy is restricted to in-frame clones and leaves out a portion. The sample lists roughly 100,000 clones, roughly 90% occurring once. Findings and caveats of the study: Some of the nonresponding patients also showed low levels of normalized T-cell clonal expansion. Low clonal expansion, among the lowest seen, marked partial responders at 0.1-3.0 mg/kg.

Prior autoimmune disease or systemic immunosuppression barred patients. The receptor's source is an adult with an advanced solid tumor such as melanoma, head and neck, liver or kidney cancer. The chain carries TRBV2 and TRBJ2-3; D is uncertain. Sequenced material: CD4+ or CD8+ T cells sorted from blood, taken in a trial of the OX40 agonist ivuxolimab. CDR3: CASKPRLSTDTQYF. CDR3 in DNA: TGTGCCAGCAAGCCCCGGCTTAGCACAGATACGCAGTATTTT. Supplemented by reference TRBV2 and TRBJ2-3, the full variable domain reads EPEVTQTPSHQVTQMGQEVILRCVPISNHLYFYWYRQILGQKVEFLVSFYNNEISEKSEIFDDQFSVERPDGSNFTLKIRSTKLEDSAMYFCASKPRLSTDTQYFGPGTRLTVL.